These 10 T cell receptor beta chains originate from one sample sequenced in a study of Graves' ophthalmopathy and Graves' hyperthyroidism. RNA transcripts provided the template for amplifying TCR beta CDR3 regions. The first-round RT-PCR employed HTBI primers together with the Qiagen OneStep RT-PCR kit. A multiplex PCR was then performed as the second round. TCRdb redid the calling of the multiplex PCR reads with MiXCR, one entry per CDR3 protein. This sample has fewer than 650,000 distinct CDR3 sequences, with about a fifth found just once. The material sequenced was peripheral blood. The source of these receptors is a woman aged 18-29 years with stable Graves' hyperthyroidism. Some clones in this sample may be carry-over from other donors' samples.

The chain is built from TRBV27 and TRBJ2-7; the D gene is possibly TRBD1 (6 bases). Trimming shortened V by 6 bases and J by 4 bases, and 16 bases separated the two germline ends. Germline V gene sequence: CDR1 MNHEY, CDR2 SMNVEV (reference sequence). This CDR3 has 14 amino acids. CDR3 in DNA: TGTGCCAGCAGAGGAGCCCTAGGACAGTACGAGCAGTACTTC. It translates to CASRGALGQYEQYF.

The chain recombines TRBV3-1 with TRBJ1-1, with D maybe TRBD1 (6 bases). The V gene lost 0 bases and the J gene lost 0 bases, with 11 bases spanning the gap. Germline assignment: CDR1 LGHDT and CDR2 YNNKEL (reference sequence). The CDR3 consists of 16 residues. CDR3 protein: CASSQEPGVMNTEAFF. The CDR3 coding sequence is TGTGCCAGCAGCCAAGAACCAGGGGTGATGAACACTGAAGCTTTCTTT.

In its sample, this clonotype was seen many times. In DNA, the CDR3 is TGCAGCGTTGATTCTAACTTGAACACCGGGGAGCTGTTTTTT. Amino acids: CSVDSNLNTGELFF. The V call is TRBV29-1, the J call TRBJ2-2; D uncertain. Trimming removed 3 bases at V and 1 base at J, with 9 bases between. From germline, CDR1 is SQVTM and CDR2 ANQGSEA. CDR3 size: 14 residues.

This clonotype was observed many times. This chain joins TRBV6-5 and TRBJ1-5; TRBD1 might be the D (5 bases). Per the germline V gene, CDR1 is MNHEY and CDR2 is SVGAGI. The CDR3 sequence is 16 residues long. V lost 4 bases to trimming and J lost 5 bases, with 18 bases between them. CDR3 amino acids: CASSFLGGGKDQPQHF. The CDR3 region has the DNA TGTGCCAGCAGTTTTTTGGGGGGGGGAAAGGATCAGCCCCAGCATTTT.

This clonotype came up many times. The rearrangement joins TRBV12-3 or TRBV12-4 to TRBJ1-5; D ambiguous. CDR3 length: 16 residues. The V end was cut by 5 bases, the J end by 6 bases, with 20 bases between. The CDR3 is CASSAPGREGGQPQHF. DNA for the CDR3: TGTGCCAGCAGTGCGCCGGGGAGGGAAGGAGGTCAGCCCCAGCATTTT.

This clonotype was counted at least ten times. The chain uses TRBV25-1 and TRBJ1-3, with D uncertain. Trimming removed 4 bases from V and 0 bases from J, with 7 bases in between. The CDR3 consists of 14 residues. Germline CDR1 MGHDK, CDR2 SYGVNS. The CDR3 DNA follows: TGTGCCAGCAGTGCAGGAGACTCTGGAAACACCATATATTTT. This translates into CASSAGDSGNTIYF.

This clonotype was found many times. The chain couples TRBV29-1 to TRBJ1-2; TRBD1 is a possible D gene (6 bases). CDR3 length: 11 residues. Germline V gives CDR1 SQVTM, CDR2 ANQGSEA. Trimming took 8 bases from V and 6 from J, leaving 13 bases between them. The CDR3, as DNA: TGCAGCATGACGGGGGCACATGGCTACACCTTC. It yields the protein CSMTGAHGYTF. Full variable domain (outside the CDR3, taken from reference TRBV29-1 and TRBJ1-2): SAVISQKPSRDICQRGTSLTIQCQVDSQVTMMFWYRQQPGQSLTLIATANQGSEATYESGFVIDKFPISRPNLTFSTLTVSNMSPEDSSIYLCSMTGAHGYTFGSGTRLTVV.

In its sample, this clonotype was seen a few times. The genes are TRBV4-1 and TRBJ2-7; D gene ambiguous. In germline, CDR1 is MGHRA, CDR2 YSYEKL. Trimming cost V 4 bases and J 9 bases, with 13 bases left between them. This CDR3 is built from 12 residues. DNA of the CDR3: TGCGCCAGCAGCCCATCATTGGGCCGGCAGTACTTC. It encodes CASSPSLGRQYF.

This chain uses TRBV20-1 with TRBJ1-2, with 7 positions matching TRBD1. The CDR3 has 15 amino acids. The trim removed 2 bases at V and 2 bases at J, leaving 8 bases unmatched. Germline V gene lookup returns CDR1 DFQATT and CDR2 SNEGSKA (reference sequence). CDR3 sequence reads: CSARHSPTGNYGYTF. DNA for the CDR3: TGCAGTGCTAGACACTCCCCGACAGGGAACTATGGCTACACCTTC.

The table lists this clonotype with many counts. The chain uses TRBV12-3 or TRBV12-4 and TRBJ1-2; TRBD1 might be the D (5 bases). V was cut by 7 bases and J by 4 bases, with 16 bases left in between. The CDR3 totals 14 residues. In DNA form, the CDR3 reads TGTGCCAGCAACCTCGGTGATGGGGGCTATGGCTACACCTTC. It is translated as CASNLGDGGYGYTF.